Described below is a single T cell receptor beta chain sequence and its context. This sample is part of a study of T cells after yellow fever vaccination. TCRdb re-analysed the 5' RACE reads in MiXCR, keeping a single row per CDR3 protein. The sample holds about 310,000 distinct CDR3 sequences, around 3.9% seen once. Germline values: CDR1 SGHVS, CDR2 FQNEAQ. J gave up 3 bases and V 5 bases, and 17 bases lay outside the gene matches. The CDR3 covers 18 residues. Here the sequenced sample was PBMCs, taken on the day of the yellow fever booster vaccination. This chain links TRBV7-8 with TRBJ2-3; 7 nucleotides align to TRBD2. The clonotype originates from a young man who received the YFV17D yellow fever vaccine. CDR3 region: CASSPTRLAALLTDTQYF. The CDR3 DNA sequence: TGTGCCAGCAGCCCTACCCGCCTAGCGGCCCTTTTAACAGATACGCAGTATTTT.